These T cell receptor beta chains were read from a single sample in a study of blood T cell repertoires in COVID-19. Libraries were prepared by immunoSEQ multiplex PCR; TCRdb keeps only in-frame clonotypes and omits some of them. The sample holds 110,000 to 150,000 clones; approximately 87% are singletons and the top ten take 35% to 55%. Sequencing was carried out using peripheral blood. All receptors derive from a human donor in a cohort sampled during active COVID-19. The CDR3 runs from the conserved cysteine through the conserved F or W. Fields, in order: V gene, D gene, J gene, CDR3 protein, CDR3 DNA. D genes are given only for firm matches.

TRBV19	NA	TRBJ1-5	CASSYIKHKGDQPQHF	TGTGCCAGTAGTTACATAAAGCACAAAGGAGATCAGCCCCAGCATTTT
TRBV4-2	NA	TRBJ1-4	CASSQGHAQANEKLFF	TGTGCCAGCAGCCAAGGTCACGCTCAGGCTAATGAAAAACTGTTTTTT
TRBV14	NA	TRBJ2-7	CASSQDRWEDDEQYF	TGTGCCAGCAGCCAAGATCGGTGGGAGGACGACGAGCAGTACTTC
TRBV7-3	TRBD2	TRBJ2-1	CASSLYGTSGSGYNEQFF	TGTGCCAGCAGCTTATACGGGACTAGCGGGAGCGGATACAATGAGCAGTTCTTC
TRBV21-1	NA	TRBJ1-6	CASSKAEFRDRGSPLHF	TGTGCCAGCAGCAAAGCGGAGTTCCGGGACAGGGGTTCACCCCTCCACTTT
TRBV11-3	NA	TRBJ1-1	CASSLTESYTEAFF	TGTGCCAGCAGCTTAACAGAAAGTTACACTGAAGCTTTCTTT
TRBV5-4	TRBD2	TRBJ2-1	CASSLAVAGPYNEQFF	TGTGCCAGCAGCTTGGCGGTAGCGGGCCCCTACAATGAGCAGTTCTTC
TRBV6-2/TRBV6-3	NA	TRBJ1-2	CASSPTYGGALGYTF	TGTGCCAGCAGTCCCACCTACGGGGGGGCCCTTGGCTACACCTTC
TRBV14	TRBD2	TRBJ2-1	CASSQWEGGLEQFF	TGTGCCAGCAGCCAATGGGAGGGAGGGCTTGAGCAGTTCTTC
TRBV5-4	NA	TRBJ2-1	CASSLGAGDDNEQFF	TGTGCCAGCAGCTTGGGGGCAGGGGATGACAATGAGCAGTTCTTC
TRBV7-8	NA	TRBJ1-6	CASSLRQSNSPLHF	TGTGCCAGCAGCTTACGACAGTCGAATTCACCCCTCCACTTT
TRBV9	TRBD1	TRBJ2-1	CASSPETGKNEQFF	TGTGCCAGCAGTCCCGAGACAGGGAAAAATGAGCAGTTCTTC
TRBV6-6	TRBD1	TRBJ1-2	CASRDQIRGTDHGYTF	TGTGCCAGCAGGGATCAAATCAGGGGGACCGATCATGGCTACACCTTC
TRBV2	NA	TRBJ1-5	CASSEVQGLQPQHF	TGTGCCAGCAGTGAAGTACAGGGTCTTCAGCCCCAGCATTTT
TRBV14	NA	TRBJ1-6	CASSLRSGGSSPLHF	TGTGCCAGCAGCCTCCGTAGTGGGGGGAGTTCACCCCTCCACTTT